The entry that follows covers one TCR beta chain sequence. The antigen is unknown. The sample originates from a study of OX40 agonist ivuxolimab in advanced cancers. Overall study findings and caveats: Antigen specificity was not determined for the expanded peripheral T cells.

The trim removed 4 bases at V and 3 bases at J, leaving 4 bases unmatched. The germline gives CDR1 SGHTS, CDR2 YDEGEE. The CDR3 is 15 amino acids. Only in-frame clones appear in the TCRdb table, and some are missing; sequencing was by immunoSEQ multiplex PCR. The table has about 83,000 clones, around 93% seen once. Here the sequenced sample was CD4+ or CD8+ T cells sorted from blood, taken in a trial of the OX40 agonist ivuxolimab. This TCR was recovered from an adult with an advanced solid tumor such as melanoma, head and neck, liver or kidney cancer. This chain joins TRBV5-8 and TRBJ2-3; TRBD1 matches at 11 bases. CDR3 bases: TGTGCCAGCAGCCAAGGGACAGGGGGTACAGATACGCAGTATTTT. It codes for CASSQGTGGTDTQYF.